The 21 T cell receptor beta chains below come from one sample, sequenced in a study of spatial heterogeneity in lung cancer. Time point in this sample: blood at routine non-recurrence follow-up after resection. MiXCR, run by TCRdb on the 5' RACE reads, gives a single entry per CDR3 protein. The data contain just over 70,000 distinct CDR3 sequences, roughly 8.9% of them singletons. Sequencing used PBMCs, obtained at follow-up. The receptors stem from a female donor with early-stage non-small cell lung cancer.

This clonotype was observed at least ten times. This chain connects TRBV7-2 to TRBJ2-5; 7 bases are a match to TRBD2. Germline CDR1 reads SGHTA; CDR2 reads FQGNSA. The junction had 3 bases not matched to a gene; V was cut back by 1 base and J by 4 bases. The CDR3 runs 14 residues. The CDR3 bases are TGTGCCAGCAGCTTAGTAGCGGGTGGAGAGACCCAGTACTTC. It encodes CASSLVAGGETQYF. Together with reference TRBV7-2 and TRBJ2-5, the CDR3 gives the full variable domain: GAGVSQSPSNKVTEKGKDVELRCDPISGHTALYWYRQSLGQGLEFLIYFQGNSAPDKSGLPSDRFSAERTGGSVSTLTIQRTQQEDSAVYLCASSLVAGGETQYFGPGTRLLVL.

This clonotype was found many times. The gene calls are TRBV19 and TRBJ2-1; 10 bases agree with TRBD2. The CDR3 is 15 residues long. Germline CDR1 is LNHDA and CDR2 is SQIVND (reference sequence). V trimming: 0 bases; J trimming: 7 bases; junction bases outside the gene matches: 3. CDR3 region: CASSIEGSGRNEQFF. For the CDR3, the DNA is TGTGCCAGTAGTATAGAAGGTAGCGGGAGGAATGAGCAGTTCTTC.

The rearrangement uses TRBV5-1 and TRBJ2-3; a weak D match, TRBD1 (5 bases). Trimming removed 4 bases at V and 0 bases at J, with 12 bases between. Germline CDR1 and CDR2: SGHRS and YFSETQ. CDR3 length: 15 residues. In DNA, the CDR3 is TGCGCCAGCAGCCCTTCGACAGTCAGCACAGATACGCAGTATTTT. Translated: CASSPSTVSTDTQYF.

At least ten counts were recorded for this clonotype. The chain has TRBV12-3 or TRBV12-4 and TRBJ1-4; D possibly corresponds to TRBD1 (5 bases). Trimming cost V 3 bases and J 8 bases, with 16 bases left between them. The CDR3 consists of 15 residues. CDR3 nucleotides: TGTGCCAGCAGTTTGATGGGGCCGAGGATCGAAAAACTGTTTTTT. Translated: CASSLMGPRIEKLFF.

This clonotype was detected many times. The chain has TRBV11-2 and TRBJ2-1; 9 nucleotides match TRBD1. This CDR3 contains 15 residues. Trimming removed 5 bases from V and 3 bases from J; junction bases left unmatched: 5. Germline V gene sequence: CDR1 SGHAT, CDR2 FQNNGV. The CDR3 sequence is CASSPPTGGYNEQFF. The CDR3 nucleotides read TGTGCCAGCAGCCCCCCGACAGGGGGCTACAATGAGCAGTTCTTC. The full variable domain, completed using reference TRBV11-2 and TRBJ2-1, is EAGVAQSPRYKIIEKRQSVAFWCNPISGHATLYWYQQILGQGPKLLIQFQNNGVVDDSQLPKDRFSAERLKGVDSTLKIQPAKLEDSAVYLCASSPPTGGYNEQFFGPGTRLTVL.

This clonotype appeared many times. The V and J genes are TRBV10-3 and TRBJ2-1, with D perhaps matching TRBD2 (6 bases). CDR1 is ENHRY and CDR2 is SYGVKD in the germline V gene. V lost 11 bases and J 6 bases, leaving 14 bases between the germline ends. The CDR3 runs to 12 residues. This CDR3 is CAVSPGGNEQFF. CDR3 DNA: TGTGCCGTATCCCCCGGGGGCAATGAGCAGTTCTTC.

The chain joins TRBV6-1 to TRBJ2-5, with D perhaps TRBD2 (5 bases). The germline V gene has CDR1 MNHNS and CDR2 SASEGT. V gave up 6 bases and J gave up 5 bases, with 13 bases separating them. CDR3 size: 13 residues. CDR3 protein: CASSEGVAETQYF. CDR3 in DNA: TGTGCCAGCAGCGAGGGTGTAGCGGAGACCCAGTACTTC.

In its sample, this clonotype was seen many times. The rearrangement uses TRBV7-2 and TRBJ2-5; 8 bases map to TRBD2. Germline trimming cut 6 bases from V and 5 bases from J; bases unmatched to any gene: 11. This CDR3 spans 15 amino acids. The V gene's germline CDR1 is SGHTA and CDR2 FQGNSA. The CDR3 nucleotides read TGTGCCAGCAGGCGCCGCGGGGGGCTGGGTGAGACCCAGTACTTC. It translates to CASRRRGGLGETQYF.

This clonotype was picked up a small number of times. CDR3 DNA: TGTGCCAGCAGCGTAGGTTTAAGGCTCGCTGAAGCTTTCTTT. Translated, it gives CASSVGLRLAEAFF. This sequence joins TRBV9 and TRBJ1-1; D is ambiguous. The V end was cut by 0 bases, the J end by 6 bases, with 12 bases between. From germline, CDR1 is SGDLS and CDR2 YYNGEE. This CDR3 is 14 amino acids long.

This chain joins TRBV4-2 and TRBJ1-5, with D tentatively TRBD1 (5 bases). In germline, CDR1 is LGHNA, CDR2 YNFKEQ. Trimming pared 3 bases from V and 9 bases from J, leaving 9 bases between. The CDR3 extends over 12 amino acids. The CDR3 region has the DNA TGTGCCAGCAGCCACGAAAGGGGGCCCCAGCATTTT. Its protein is CASSHERGPQHF.

This clonotype occurred many times. V gene TRBV6-5 combines with J gene TRBJ2-1; D tentatively fits TRBD1 or TRBD2 (5 bases each). V was clipped by 6 bases and J by 5 bases, with 14 bases between them. The CDR3 has 14 amino acids. Germline loops: CDR1 MNHEY, CDR2 SVGAGI. The DNA of the CDR3 is TGTGCCAGCAGGCCGACCGGGACGGACAATGAGCAGTTCTTC. It codes for CASRPTGTDNEQFF.

This clonotype has at least ten counts. This CDR3 reads CASSPGQLNTEAFF. CDR3 nucleotide sequence: TGTGCCAGCTCACCAGGGCAGCTGAACACTGAAGCTTTCTTT. V and J are TRBV18 and TRBJ1-1; D gene ambiguous. V was pared by 2 bases and J by 0 bases, with 7 bases between. The CDR3 spans 14 residues. Germline CDR1 reads KGHSH; CDR2 reads LQKENI.

This clonotype was picked up many times. This sequence joins TRBV7-9 and TRBJ2-6; D tentatively fits TRBD1 or TRBD2 (6 bases each). V dropped 2 bases and J dropped 2 bases, with 25 bases sitting between them. The CDR3 contains 21 residues. The germline V gene encodes CDR1 SEHNR and CDR2 FQNEAQ (reference sequence). The CDR3 coding sequence is TGTGCCAGCAGCTTACCGAGGGACACTCTAACTAGCCTTCCTGGGGCCAACGTCCTGACTTTC. Amino acid sequence: CASSLPRDTLTSLPGANVLTF. Looking up the rest from reference TRBV7-9 and TRBJ2-6 gives the full variable domain: DTGVSQNPRHKITKRGQNVTFRCDPISEHNRLYWYRQTLGQGPEFLTYFQNEAQLEKSRLLSDRFSAERPKGSFSTLEIQRTEQGDSAMYLCASSLPRDTLTSLPGANVLTFGAGSRLTVL.

This clonotype was seen a single time. V is TRBV5-1 and J is TRBJ2-7; D unresolved. Germline-derived CDR1 and CDR2 are SGHRS and YFSETQ. This CDR3 has 16 residues. Trimming left V 9 bases short and J 2 bases short, with 24 bases between. The CDR3 coding sequence is TGCGCCACCGACCGGGCACACGACCTATTCCCCTACGAGCAGTACTTC. It codes for CATDRAHDLFPYEQYF.

In its sample, this clonotype was seen many times. The chain links TRBV20-1 to TRBJ2-1; 7 bases are a match to TRBD2. CDR1 is DFQATT, CDR2 SNEGSKA, per germline (reference sequence). Trimming took 6 bases from V and 4 from J; bases not matched to a gene: 12. This CDR3 comprises 15 residues. The CDR3, as DNA: TGCAGTGCGCCCGGTAGGCCTAGCGGTTACAATGAGCAGTTCTTC. Translating gives CSAPGRPSGYNEQFF.

This clonotype was observed at least ten times. The chain joins TRBV6-1 to TRBJ2-1, with TRBD2 identical over 7 bases. CDR3 length equals 16 residues. Germline lookup yields CDR1 MNHNS and CDR2 SASEGT. Unmatched junction bases numbered 11, after V lost 8 bases and J lost 1 base. DNA of the CDR3: TGTGCCAGCCCGAAACCGGGAGCGGGGTCCTACAATGAGCAGTTCTTC. Translating it yields CASPKPGAGSYNEQFF.

V and J are TRBV20-1 and TRBJ1-1; weak D call: TRBD1 (5 bases). The V and J ends lost 6 bases and 6 bases respectively, with 17 bases between them. The CDR3 contains 13 residues. Germline CDR1 and CDR2: DFQATT and SNEGSKA (reference sequence). CDR3 DNA: TGCAGTGCCGCCATGTCCGAGGGGCCTGAAGCTTTCTTT. Translated: CSAAMSEGPEAFF.

This clonotype has ten or more counts. The chain uses TRBV5-1 and TRBJ2-7; D gene uncertain. Trimming left V 0 bases short and J 0 bases short, with 13 bases between. CDR3 length equals 16 residues. Germline CDR1 SGHRS, CDR2 YFSETQ. DNA for the CDR3: TGCGCCAGCAGCTTGGCCGCGTCGGCTCGCTCCTACGAGCAGTACTTC. Translated, it gives CASSLAASARSYEQYF.

This chain joins TRBV5-1 and TRBJ2-1, with D maybe TRBD1 (5 bases). This CDR3 comprises 14 residues. CDR1 and CDR2 from the germline V gene are SGHRS and YFSETQ. Trimming shortened V by 0 bases and J by 6 bases, and 10 bases separated the two germline ends. The CDR3 DNA reads as TGCGCCAGCAGCTTGGGACAGAACTTCAATGAGCAGTTCTTC. This translates into CASSLGQNFNEQFF.

This clonotype was seen ten or more times. V is TRBV6-6 and J is TRBJ1-1, with D possibly TRBD1 on 5 matching bases. This CDR3 comprises 15 residues. V lost 4 bases, J lost 2 bases, and 14 bases lay in between. Germline V gene sequence: CDR1 MNHNY, CDR2 SVGAGI (reference sequence). CDR3 sequence (DNA): TGTGCCAGCAGTTCTTGGGTGGGGGTTAACACTGAAGCTTTCTTT. This translates into CASSSWVGVNTEAFF.

There are many counts of this clonotype. The CDR3 DNA reads TGCAGCGTTGGCCCCCCCACAGATACGCAGTATTTT. Its translation: CSVGPPTDTQYF. The chain joins TRBV29-1 to TRBJ2-3; no definite D call. V gave up 4 bases and J gave up 2 bases, with 7 bases separating them. The CDR3 totals 12 residues. Germline lookup yields CDR1 SQVTM and CDR2 ANQGSEA.